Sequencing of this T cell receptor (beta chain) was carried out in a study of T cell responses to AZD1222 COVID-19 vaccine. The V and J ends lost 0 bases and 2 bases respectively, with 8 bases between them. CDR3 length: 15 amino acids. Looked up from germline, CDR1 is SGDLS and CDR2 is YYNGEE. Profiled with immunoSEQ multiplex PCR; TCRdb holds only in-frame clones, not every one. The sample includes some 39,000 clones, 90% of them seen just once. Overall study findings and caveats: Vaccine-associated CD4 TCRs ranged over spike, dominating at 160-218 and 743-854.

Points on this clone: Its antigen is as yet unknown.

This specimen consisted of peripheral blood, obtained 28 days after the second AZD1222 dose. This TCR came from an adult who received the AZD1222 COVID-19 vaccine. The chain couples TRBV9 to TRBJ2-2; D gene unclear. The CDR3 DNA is TGTGCCAGCAGCGTAGTGGAGACCAACACCGGGGAGCTGTTTTTT. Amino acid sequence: CASSVVETNTGELFF.